This TCR beta chain was captured by sequencing in a study of T cell repertoires in cytomegalovirus infection. About the study: The study used recently identified HLA-C-restricted and well-studied HLA-B-restricted CMV epitopes. Public TCR beta signatures indicated both CMV infection and matching HLA type.

TCRdb itself ran the reads through MiXCR, one entry per CDR3 protein. The sample records roughly 860,000 distinct CDR3 sequences, about 33% being singletons. In germline, CDR1 is SGHTA, CDR2 FQGNSA. Trimming cost V 3 bases and J 4 bases, with 19 bases left between them. CDR3 length equals 17 residues. Whole-study findings and limits: Dominating the ex vivo response were TCR beta clonotypes that were CMV-specific and HLA-C-restricted.

This clonotype was observed many times. Its antigen is not known. The starting material was cultured CD8+ T cells from PBMCs, obtained from culture after CMV antigen stimulation. This TCR came from a human donor in good health (CMV status not recorded). Some clones in this sample may be carry-over from other donors' samples. This sequence joins TRBV7-2 and TRBJ2-1, with a tentative D call TRBD1 (6 bases). Written as DNA, the CDR3 is TGTGCCAGCAGCTTTACAGGGATGTATCTATTTTACAATGAGCAGTTCTTC. As protein: CASSFTGMYLFYNEQFF.